The source of this T cell receptor beta chain is a study of CD8+ T cells in alopecia areata. The overall study: The drug, oral tofacitinib, was given to treated patients at 5 to 10 mg twice daily.

Following RNA extraction, reverse transcription yielded cDNA that acted as the sequencing template. This table comes from immunoSEQ multiplex PCR, and its TCRdb copy is limited to in-frame clones, with some not included. The sample has some 170,000 clones; 65% to 75% are singletons. Study results and limitations: The study found TCR sharing across patients less clear than in mice, possibly for HLA reasons. Clonality in lesional scalp, especially alopecia totalis/universalis, exceeded that of normal scalp.

To note about this clone: The antigen is undetermined.

Sequencing used CD8+ T cells sorted from blood, obtained at week 0. The sequence came from a human donor with alopecia areata.

As DNA, the CDR3 is TGCGCCAGCATGAGGCCTGAGGTTGGAGAGACCCAGTACTTC. Its translation: CASMRPEVGETQYF. This rearrangement joins TRBV10-2 to TRBJ2-5; D is undetermined. V lost 7 bases to trimming and J lost 4 bases, with 16 bases between them. Germline V gene sequence: CDR1 WSHSY, CDR2 SAAADI. The length of the CDR3 is 14 residues.